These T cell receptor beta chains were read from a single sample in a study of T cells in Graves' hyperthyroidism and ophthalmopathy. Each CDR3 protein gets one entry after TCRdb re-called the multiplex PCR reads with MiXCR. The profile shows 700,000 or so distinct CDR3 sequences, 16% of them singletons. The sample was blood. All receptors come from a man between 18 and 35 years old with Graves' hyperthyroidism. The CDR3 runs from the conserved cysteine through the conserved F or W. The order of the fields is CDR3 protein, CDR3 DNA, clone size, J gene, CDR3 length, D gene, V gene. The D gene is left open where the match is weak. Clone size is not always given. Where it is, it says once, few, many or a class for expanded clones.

CASSRSPPGTSGSPQYF,TGTGCCAGCAGTAGAAGCCCCCCCGGGACTAGCGGGAGCCCGCAGTATTTT,few,TRBJ2-3,17,TRBD2,TRBV28
CASSLYGVGTSNQPQHF,TGTGCCAGCAGTTTATATGGGGTAGGGACTAGCAATCAGCCCCAGCATTTT,NA,TRBJ1-5,17,NA,TRBV28
CASSLSGTNTEAFF,TGTGCCAGCAGCCTTTCAGGGACGAACACTGAAGCTTTCTTT,NA,TRBJ1-1,14,NA,TRBV3-1
CASSLGDGPNEKLFF,TGTGCCAGCAGCTTGGGGGACGGCCCTAATGAAAAACTGTTTTTT,few,TRBJ1-4,15,NA,TRBV5-5
CASSWAHGSYNSPLHF,TGTGCCAGCAGTTGGGCCCACGGCTCCTATAATTCACCCCTCCACTTT,few,TRBJ1-6,16,NA,TRBV6-5
CASSDREGLSGANVLTF,TGTGCCAGCAGTGACAGGGAAGGACTCTCCGGGGCCAACGTCCTGACTTTC,many,TRBJ2-6,17,NA,TRBV2
CSARDLRTGRKDEQYF,TGCAGTGCTAGAGATCTCAGGACAGGGAGAAAGGACGAGCAGTACTTC,many,TRBJ2-7,16,TRBD1,TRBV20-1
CASNDGATYGYTF,TGTGCCAGCAACGATGGGGCAACGTATGGCTACACCTTC,many,TRBJ1-2,13,NA,TRBV28
CASRSRDSPRDTQYF,TGTGCCAGCAGGTCGAGGGACAGCCCCCGCGATACGCAGTATTTT,few,TRBJ2-3,15,TRBD1,TRBV6-7
CASSLDSNTGELFF,TGCGCCAGCAGCTTAGACAGTAACACCGGGGAGCTGTTTTTT,many,TRBJ2-2,14,NA,TRBV5-1
CASRPGQRRNQPQHF,TGTGCCAGCAGACCGGGACAGCGGAGAAATCAGCCCCAGCATTTT,NA,TRBJ1-5,15,TRBD1,TRBV7-9
CASSDWVEQFF,TGTGCCAGCAGTGATTGGGTTGAGCAGTTCTTC,many,TRBJ2-1,11,NA,TRBV12-3/TRBV12-4